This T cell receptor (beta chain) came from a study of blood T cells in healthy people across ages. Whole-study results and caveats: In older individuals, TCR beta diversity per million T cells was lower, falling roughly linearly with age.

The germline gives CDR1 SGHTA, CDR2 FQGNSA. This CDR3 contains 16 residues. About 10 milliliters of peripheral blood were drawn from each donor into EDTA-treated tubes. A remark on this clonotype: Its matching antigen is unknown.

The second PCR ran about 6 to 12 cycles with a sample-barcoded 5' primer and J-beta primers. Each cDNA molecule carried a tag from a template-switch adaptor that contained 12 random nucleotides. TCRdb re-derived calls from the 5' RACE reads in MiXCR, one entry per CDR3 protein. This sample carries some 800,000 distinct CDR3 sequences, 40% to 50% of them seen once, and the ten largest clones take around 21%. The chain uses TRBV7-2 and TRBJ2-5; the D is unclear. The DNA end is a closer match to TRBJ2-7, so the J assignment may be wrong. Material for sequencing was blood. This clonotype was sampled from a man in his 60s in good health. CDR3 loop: CASSFKFGRATYEQYF. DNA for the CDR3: TGTGCCAGCAGCTTTAAATTTGGCAGAGCAACCTACGAGCAGTACTTC.